Included here is one TCR beta chain sequence, with context. The antigen it binds to is not known. It has no much larger one-base neighbor in the sample; base qualities were not kept. This specimen's time point label, per the study, means: about 28 days (+/-7) after the second vaccine dose. AZD1222 recipients given second doses at about 4 weeks or at about 12 weeks were pooled, since spike-specific TCR depth and breadth were not found to differ between the two schedules. The vaccinee samples were drawn from two UK trials, COV001 and COV002, one of which was a single-blind randomized controlled phase 2/3 trial testing AZD1222 (ChAdOx1 nCoV-19) in healthy adults. Trial participant PBMC samples were collected at day 0 and day 28 after the second dose for TCRbeta chain sequencing. The CDR3 regions of human TCRbeta chains were analyzed by immunosequencing. Processing in the source paper ran as follows. TCRs in the repertoires were matched against a reference library of SARS-CoV-2-specific TCRs that had been generated with the MIRA antigen-specificity platform. Breadth meant the fraction of unique TCRs that were SARS-CoV-2-associated, whereas depth meant the fraction of total T cells that were SARS-CoV-2-associated. Each spike-specific TCR was assigned to its reactive spike region and to a CD4 or CD8 class using the MIRA data. Log10-transformed breadth and depth values were compared by one-way ANOVA with Sidak's multiple comparisons tests. Sourced from immuneACCESS, this table was stored by TCRdb with only in-frame sequences that have V and J called. A share of the clones is absent; for the studies checked, an unresolved V gene accounts for under half, and the remainder has no known explanation. V, J and clone size derive from that table, while D and trimming were established from the DNA sequence. Across this sample there are around 190,000 clones, with around 94% seen only once. Clones ranked in the top ten supply 1.6% of the sample.

Unmatched junction bases come to 10, with V trimmed by 5 bases and J by 5 bases. The germline V gene (reference sequence) provides CDR1 LGHDT and CDR2 YNNKEL. Inclusive of the bounding cysteine and phenylalanine, the CDR3 is 15 residues long. Only the CDR3 DNA stays, 45 bases, in frame from base 1. This entry comes from a study of T cell responses to AZD1222 COVID-19 vaccine (dated by TCRdb to the early 2020s). A note on the overall study: A total of just over 230 trial participants underwent TCR sequencing, of whom 200 to 220 received two doses of AZD1222 and around 26 received two doses of the MenACWY control vaccine. Enrollment into the trials was organized by age into subgroups of 18-55, 56-69 and 70-plus years, and those subgroups contained roughly 140, 27 and 60 TCR-sequenced participants, respectively.

The study at large found these results: Conclusions about previously exposed vaccinees are limited because only five to seven AZD1222 recipients were SARS-CoV-2 seropositive at baseline. Participants were mostly white British, with more females than males. The authors suggested clonal diversity may have been underestimated. After two AZD1222 doses, spike-specific TCR breadth and depth were significantly higher than at day 0 and than in MenACWY recipients. Reportedly, close to half of the unique spike-specific TCRs recognized epitopes lying outside the regions that are mutated in the B.1.351 and B.1.1.7 variants. In the small 56-69-year group, the increase in depth fell short of significance, most likely because of low power. The whole spike protein was spanned by vaccine-associated CD4 TCRs, and dominant responses were seen in regions 160-218 and 743-854. Because no day 14 peak-response samples were available, repertoires were characterized only after the peak T cell response.

Material: peripheral blood, obtained 28 days after the second AZD1222 dose. The rearranged segments are TRBV3-1 (or the pseudogene TRBV3-2) and TRBJ1-1; 8 bases in the middle match TRBD1. The source of this sequence is an adult who received the AZD1222 COVID-19 vaccine. The nucleotides read TGTGCCAGCAGCACTTCCCCCCAGGGGGCGACTGAAGCTTTCTTT. It codes for CASSTSPQGATEAFF.